The source of this T cell receptor (beta chain) is a study of regulatory T cells in long-lasting Graves disease (dated by TCRdb to the early 2020s). Looking at the study overall: In the newly diagnosed Graves' disease group, patients had been taking antithyroid drugs for less than 3 months. Peripheral blood TCR sequencing and RNA sequencing compared persistent Graves' disease patients with newly diagnosed Graves' disease patients. The study took place in China and was registered as a clinical trial. A total of some 33 samples were covered by TCR sequencing, comprising about 13 persistent and around 20 newly diagnosed Graves' disease patients.

The CDR3 covers 15 residues, taking in both the cysteine and the phenylalanine. Here the CDR3 DNA is all that survives: 45 bases in frame from base 1. Trimming at the junction amounts to 0 bases on V and 8 bases on J, and the germline ends lie 16 bases apart. CDR1 and CDR2 were assigned from the germline V gene (reference sequence) as MNHEY and SMNVEV. Turning to this clonotype: No cognate antigen has been identified for it. No base qualities exist here, and no much larger clone lies one base off it.

Study-wide findings and limitations: The authors acknowledged the small sample size as a limitation that may reduce accuracy. Patients with persistent disease shared more public clonotypes (about 2,700) than newly diagnosed patients did (966). Preferential use of TRBV28, TRBJ1-2 and TRBJ2-5 was observed in persistent disease, whereas TRBV20-1 and TRBJ2-1 were favored in newly diagnosed disease. Compared with newly diagnosed patients, patients with persistent Graves' disease had lower TCR Shannon entropy and fewer highly expanded clones, which suggests clonal expansion. Sequencing and analysis were limited to the TCR beta chain. Peripheral blood alone was examined, since thyroid tissue, which constituted the primary lesion, could not be accessed.

Libraries were constructed by multiplex PCR. The sequencer was an Illumina HiSeq 4000. TCR beta libraries were built with iRepertoire HTBI primers and Arm-PCR amplification of CDR3 regions. PCR products were gel purified before sequencing. Per the authors' processing: A total of 62 TRBV and 14 TRBJ segments were identified across samples and were used for gene usage analysis of CDR3 amino acid clonotypes. COPE and FqMerger were used to merge the filtered high-quality paired reads into contigs. Contigs were aligned with BLAST to IMGT TRBV, TRBD and TRBJ reference genes, and CDR3 was defined per IMGT. Clonotypes above 0.1% frequency were classified as highly expanded clones. Shannon entropy served as the measure of repertoire diversity, while the Gini coefficient captured V-J evenness. Public clonotypes were defined as clonotypes shared by more than one individual. In-frame beta chains were kept once TCRdb had trimmed the public reads at Q25 with fastp and called clones with MiXCR. All rows with the same CDR3 protein become a single entry with the most common DNA and genes. It is TCRdb's table, rather than the study itself, that gives the V and J calls and clone size. Counted in this sample were 500,000 or so distinct CDR3 sequences; around 15% of them appeared once. The ten largest make up under 20% of the sample.

The sample's time point label, decoded: newly diagnosed GD, antithyroid drugs for less than 3 months. For both TCR sequencing and RNA sequencing, RNA was extracted from PBMCs in TRIzol. Graves' disease was diagnosed according to American Thyroid Association guidelines. Patients for the study were recruited at an endocrinology department in Xi'an, China. Each patient gave around 9.2 milliliters of peripheral blood, collected in an EDTA anticoagulant tube. Ficoll Paque Plus density gradient separation was used to isolate PBMCs, and no further T cell sorting was done. An Agilent 2100 Bioanalyzer and agarose gel were used to check RNA quality, while a NanoDrop 2000 measured RNA concentration. The data also belong to a second study, concerning T cells in Graves' hyperthyroidism and ophthalmopathy. Per that second paper: Stable Graves' hyperthyroidism was defined as no progression to ophthalmopathy during 18 months of follow-up. Hyperthyroidism patients were newly diagnosed, had a disease duration of under 2 months, and were aged 18 to 65 years. Any patient with an uncontrolled infection, another autoimmune disease, pregnancy or lactation was excluded. Diagnoses were based on clinical symptoms, serum thyroxine and TRAb, thyroid ultrasound and orbital computed tomography. The first round of RT-PCR for the TCR CDR3 was performed with the HTBI primer set and the Qiagen OneStep RT-PCR kit. Most expanded thyroid clonotypes (frequency above 0.001) were also detected in blood, suggesting blood repertoires may reflect thyroid immune responses. A model built on a 13 V-J signature distinguished ophthalmopathy from stable hyperthyroidism, reaching around 88% sensitivity and under 84% specificity in cross-validation and 80%/75% in testing. In validation, the model predicted progression to ophthalmopathy a median of about 6.8 months before onset, with approximately 71% sensitivity and 72.22% specificity. A discovery cohort of about a hundred patients, fewer than 50 with Graves' ophthalmopathy and 57 with stable Graves' hyperthyroidism, was used to find distinguishing TCR V-J signatures. Prospective prediction of ophthalmopathy was tested in an independent validation cohort of fewer than 20 hyperthyroidism patients and roughly 16 patients who later progressed to ophthalmopathy. The roughly 100 discovery patients were divided at random into training and test sets in a 7:3 ratio. In addition, the study compared T-cell repertoires in thyroid tissue and in blood from six Graves' hyperthyroidism patients. Following sampling, methimazole starting at 30 mg daily was given to hyperthyroidism patients, and high-dose intravenous methylprednisolone was given to ophthalmopathy patients. Libraries were constructed in a second round of multiplex PCR, after which size selection and purification were carried out. Libraries were sequenced paired-end with 100 bp reads on an Illumina HiSeq2000. Raw data were processed with SOAPnuke, discarding reads with adapters, uncalled bases, mean Phred below 15, or no exact constant-primer or identifier match. High-quality paired reads were merged using COPE v1.2.5, and each unique nucleotide sequence was defined as a clonotype. Clonotypes were aligned to IMGT TRBV, TRBD and TRBJ reference segments using MiTCR v1.1. Analysis was restricted to V-J combinations with a frequency above 0.0001, which covered just over 98% of repertoires. A TCS score was defined as the ratio of F50 (clonal expansion) to E x V (chaos), with BLOSUM62-based TCRdist applied between CDR3 peptides within each V-J. Welch's t-statistics and random forest reduced around 550 V-J features to roughly 13, which were used in a naive Bayes classifier (R e1071). Sample size was not statistically predetermined, and investigators were not blinded to group allocation. The paper reports TCR Vbeta CDR3 sequencing of some 140 peripheral blood samples: under 45 ophthalmopathy, around 80 hyperthyroidism and around 17 progressor patients.

The sequencing here drew on peripheral blood mononuclear cells (PBMCs), taken at new diagnosis, from a patient treated with antithyroid drugs. The sequence derives from a woman between 50 and 59 years old with Graves disease. Donor details come from another sample of the same person, matched by shared clones. Recombination connected TRBV27 to TRBJ1-2, with the identity of the D gene unclear. At the DNA level, the sequence is TGTGCCAGCAGTTTATCTGGCGCAGCCGCGATGGGCTACACCTTC. It translates to CASSLSGAAAMGYTF.